These 16 T cell receptor beta chains were all obtained from the same sample, sequenced in a study of control samples from healthy donors and cancer patients. Assay used: immunoSEQ multiplex PCR; TCRdb lists only in-frame clones, some missing. The sample yields about 180,000 clones, 90% seen once. The specimen sequenced was blood. The receptor set was obtained from a woman between 50 and 59 years old in good health.

This clone was picked up one time. The CDR3, as DNA: TGTGCCAGCAGTTACTCCAGATGGGACCGACGTGGCTACACCTTC. This gives the protein CASSYSRWDRRGYTF. The chain combines TRBV6-5 with TRBJ1-2; D may be TRBD1 (5 bases). Germline V gene lookup returns CDR1 MNHEY and CDR2 SVGAGI. CDR3 size: 15 residues. The V end lost 0 bases, the J end lost 7 bases, and 15 bases lay between the germline ends.

The chain couples TRBV12-3 or TRBV12-4 to TRBJ2-1, with unresolved D. Trimming removed 4 bases at V and 7 bases at J, with 8 bases between. CDR3 size: 12 residues. The DNA of the CDR3 is TGTGCCAGCAGTTATGCATGGAATGAGCAGTTCTTC. This sequence encodes CASSYAWNEQFF.

The J gene is TRBJ1-1, the V gene TRBV11-1, with a possible D match to TRBD1 (5 bases). The germline V gene has CDR1 SGHAT and CDR2 FQDESV (reference sequence). CDR3 size: 14 residues. The V end lost 3 bases, the J end lost 6 bases, and 14 bases lay between the germline ends. The CDR3, as DNA: TGTGCCAGCAGCTTGGGCCAGGGTTTGGCTGAAGCTTTCTTT. Protein sequence: CASSLGQGLAEAFF.

The chain has TRBV5-6 and TRBJ1-4; possibly TRBD1 for D (5 bases). Per the germline V gene, CDR1 is SGHDT and CDR2 is YYEEEE. V was shortened by 1 base and J by 5 bases, with 15 bases between the two germline ends. The CDR3 loop spans 16 amino acids. This CDR3 is CASSLMRGALNEKLFF. The DNA of the CDR3 is TGTGCCAGCAGCTTGATGCGAGGGGCATTAAATGAAAAACTGTTTTTT. The entire variable domain, with the rest obtained from reference TRBV5-6 and TRBJ1-4, is as follows: DAGVTQSPTHLIKTRGQQVTLRCSPKSGHDTVSWYQQALGQGPQFIFQYYEEEERQRGNFPDRFSGHQFPNYSSELNVNALLLGDSALYLCASSLMRGALNEKLFFGSGTQLSVL.

This CDR3 is CASSRDRQPQHF. The CDR3 DNA follows: TGTGCCAGCAGCAGGGATAGGCAGCCCCAGCATTTT. The rearrangement uses TRBV6-6 and TRBJ1-5, with D possibly matching TRBD1 (5 bases). V gave up 6 bases and J gave up 7 bases, with 10 bases separating them. The germline V gene has CDR1 MNHNY and CDR2 SVGAGI (reference sequence). There are 12 residues in the CDR3.

This clone was counted once. This sequence joins TRBV19 and TRBJ1-1; D is perhaps TRBD1 (6 bases). The CDR3 loop spans 15 amino acids. The germline V gene encodes CDR1 LNHDA and CDR2 SQIVND (reference sequence). Trimming stripped 8 bases from V and 3 bases from J, with 19 bases between. This chain's CDR3 is CASRSGVRGYTEAFF. DNA for the CDR3: TGTGCCAGTCGATCAGGCGTCAGGGGTTACACTGAAGCTTTCTTT.

The chain employs TRBV12-5 and TRBJ2-2, with D uncertain. V lost 6 bases to trimming and J lost 5 bases, with 10 bases between them. The CDR3 totals 13 residues. Germline V gene sequence: CDR1 LGHNT, CDR2 FRNRAP. CDR3 DNA sequence: TGTGCTAGTGGGAACGGCGGTACCGGGGAGCTGTTTTTT. Translating gives CASGNGGTGELFF.

This chain connects TRBV29-1 to TRBJ2-3, with TRBD2 as a possible D gene (6 bases). The germline V gene encodes CDR1 SQVTM and CDR2 ANQGSEA. The CDR3 length is 14 residues. Trimming stripped 4 bases from V and 4 bases from J, with 15 bases between. The CDR3, as DNA: TGCAGCGTTGTATTGGCGTGGGGGGCAGATACGCAGTATTTT. Translation gives CSVVLAWGADTQYF.

The V gene is TRBV6-2 or TRBV6-3, the J gene TRBJ1-2; unclear D gene. Trimming left V 5 bases short and J 1 base short, with 14 bases between. CDR1 is MNHEY and CDR2 is SVGEGT in the germline V gene. CDR3 length: 15 amino acids. The CDR3 protein is CASSAPTRLNYGYTF. CDR3 sequence (DNA): TGTGCCAGCAGTGCACCGACAAGACTTAACTATGGCTACACCTTC.

The chain joins TRBV29-1 to TRBJ1-2, with a weak D call TRBD1 (6 bases). The V end lost 4 bases, the J end lost 1 base, and 16 bases lay between the germline ends. This CDR3 has 15 amino acids. The V gene's germline CDR1 is SQVTM and CDR2 ANQGSEA. The CDR3 nucleotides read TGCAGCGTTGTAGGGGAACAGGGCAATAACTATGGCTACACCTTC. Residues: CSVVGEQGNNYGYTF.

The chain recombines TRBV5-6 with TRBJ1-2, with D hard to call. V lost 1 base to trimming and J lost 3 bases, with 10 bases between them. From germline, CDR1 is SGHDT and CDR2 YYEEEE. The CDR3 contains 14 residues. CDR3 sequence: CASSLQTDYYGYTF. CDR3 nucleotides: TGTGCCAGCAGCTTGCAAACCGATTACTATGGCTACACCTTC.

The V call is TRBV4-3, the J call TRBJ2-2; D remains ambiguous. The CDR3 spans 15 residues. The V gene lost 0 bases and the J gene lost 6 bases, with 11 bases spanning the gap. Germline V CDR1 and CDR2: LGHNA, YSLEER. The CDR3 bases are TGCGCCAGCAGCCAAGATCCCCAGCAATCCGGGGAGCTGTTTTTT. Residues: CASSQDPQQSGELFF.

The chain combines TRBV19 with TRBJ1-5; D gene unclear. Between the trimmed V and J ends, which lost 2 bases and 2 bases, there was a span of 10 bases. Looked up from germline, CDR1 is LNHDA and CDR2 is SQIVND (reference sequence). The CDR3 sequence is 15 residues long. The DNA of the CDR3 is TGTGCCAGTAGTATATCCCAAAATGGCAATCAGCCCCAGCATTTT. As protein: CASSISQNGNQPQHF.

This clone was picked up one time. This chain links TRBV15 with TRBJ1-2; D is unresolved. Trimming removed 5 bases at V and 4 bases at J, with 17 bases between. Per the germline V gene, CDR1 is LNHNV and CDR2 is YYDKDF (reference sequence). This CDR3 has 15 amino acids. DNA of the CDR3: TGTGCCACCAGCCTCGACTCGAAGTATTTCTATGGCTACACCTTC. The encoded protein is CATSLDSKYFYGYTF.

The V and J genes are TRBV30 and TRBJ1-5; unclear D gene. The CDR3 totals 14 residues. V was cut by 2 bases and J by 5 bases, with 13 bases left in between. Germline CDR1 is GTSNPN and CDR2 is SVGIG (reference sequence). CDR3 bases: TGTGCCTGGAGTCTAAAGGGTCGGGATCAGCCCCAGCATTTT. As protein: CAWSLKGRDQPQHF.

The V and J genes are TRBV5-1 and TRBJ1-1; tentative D call: TRBD1 (5 bases). V was cut by 0 bases and J by 11 bases, with 17 bases left in between. CDR3 length equals 14 residues. Germline V gene sequence: CDR1 SGHRS, CDR2 YFSETQ. This chain's CDR3 is CASSLADEGSKAFF. The CDR3 DNA is TGCGCCAGCAGCTTGGCCGACGAGGGGAGTAAGGCTTTCTTT.